Presented here are 26 T cell receptor beta chains from one specimen sequenced in a study of blood T cell repertoires in COVID-19. Generated by immunoSEQ multiplex PCR, the TCRdb table keeps only in-frame clones and is missing some. The table records tens of thousands of clones, 60% to 85% of them present only once. Sequenced input: peripheral blood. These receptors were taken from a woman aged 80 or over with active or convalescent COVID-19.

The J gene is TRBJ2-7, the V gene TRBV29-1; 9 positions agree with TRBD2. CDR3 length: 17 residues. Germline loops: CDR1 SQVTM, CDR2 ANQGSEA. The junction had 13 bases not matched to a gene; V was cut back by 0 bases and J by 4 bases. The CDR3 bases are TGCAGCGTTGAAGACACGGTAGCGGGACTAGCCCGATACGAGCAGTACTTC. Encoded protein: CSVEDTVAGLARYEQYF.

A word on this clone: A junction end diverges from the germline sequence, so it may reflect a read error. The chain combines TRBV2 with TRBJ2-3; TRBD1 is a possible D gene (5 bases). This CDR3 contains 15 residues. CDR1 is SNHLY, CDR2 FYNNEI, per germline. CDR3 in DNA: TGTGCCAGCAGTGACCCACGACAGCCCATCCCGGGCGGTCGTTTT. The encoded protein is CASSDPRQPIPGGRF. Drawing the rest from reference TRBV2 and TRBJ2-3, the complete variable domain is EPEVTQTPSHQVTQMGQEVILRCVPISNHLYFYWYRQILGQKVEFLVSFYNNEISEKSEIFDDQFSVERPDGSNFTLKIRSTKLEDSAMYFCASSDPRQPIPGGRFGPGTRLTVL.

The rearrangement links TRBV6-6 to TRBJ1-2; possible D gene TRBD1, 6 bases. The germline gives CDR1 MNHNY, CDR2 SVGAGI (reference sequence). Trimming pared 7 bases from V and 4 bases from J, leaving 10 bases between. This CDR3 is 12 amino acids long. The CDR3 sequence: CASKGESYGYTF. DNA of the CDR3: TGTGCCAGCAAGGGGGAGTCCTATGGCTACACCTTC.

This rearrangement joins TRBV6-6 to TRBJ1-1; no clear D gene. The CDR3 consists of 15 residues. V dropped 0 bases and J dropped 5 bases, with 13 bases sitting between them. The germline gives CDR1 MNHNY, CDR2 SVGAGI (reference sequence). CDR3 protein: CASSYSVGRETEAFF. The CDR3 nucleotides read TGTGCCAGCAGTTACTCAGTGGGCCGGGAAACTGAAGCTTTCTTT.

The gene calls are TRBV7-8 and TRBJ2-5; no firm D call. Germline values: CDR1 SGHVS, CDR2 FQNEAQ. V gave up 2 bases and J gave up 4 bases, with 14 bases separating them. This CDR3 region has 15 residues. CDR3 nucleotide sequence: TGTGCCAGCAGCTTATTGATATCAACCGGAGAGACCCAGTACTTC. It encodes CASSLLISTGETQYF. The complete variable domain, with remaining parts taken from reference TRBV7-8 and TRBJ2-5, reads GAGVSQSPRYKVAKRGQDVALRCDPISGHVSLFWYQQALGQGPEFLTYFQNEAQLDKSGLPSDRFFAERPEGSVSTLKIQRTQQEDSAVYLCASSLLISTGETQYFGPGTRLLVL.

The chain employs TRBV19 and TRBJ1-1, with D perhaps TRBD1 (5 bases). Germline V lookup: CDR1 LNHDA, CDR2 SQIVND (reference sequence). Trimming took off 5 bases at V and 5 bases at J, with 15 bases between the two ends. The CDR3 covers 14 residues. CDR3 region: CASSSRGGETEAFF. The DNA for the CDR3 is TGTGCCAGTAGTTCCCGGGGGGGAGAAACTGAAGCTTTCTTT.

The chain couples TRBV11-1 to TRBJ2-7; TRBD2 agrees at 9 bases. Losses at the gene ends were 1 base for V and 6 bases for J; bases not matched to a gene: 7. The CDR3 length is 15 residues. Germline values: CDR1 SGHAT, CDR2 FQDESV (reference sequence). The CDR3 loop reads CASSLVVSGRGEQYF. Written as DNA, the CDR3 is TGTGCCAGCAGCTTAGTCGTTAGCGGGAGAGGCGAGCAGTACTTC. The full variable domain, rest sourced from reference TRBV11-1 and TRBJ2-7, is EAEVAQSPRYKITEKSQAVAFWCDPISGHATLYWYRQILGQGPELLVQFQDESVVDDSQLPKDRFSAERLKGVDSTLKIQPAELGDSAMYLCASSLVVSGRGEQYFGPGTRLTVT.

The CDR3 sequence is CASTSGNTEAFF. The CDR3 region has the DNA TGTGCCAGCACCTCGGGGAACACTGAAGCTTTCTTT. The chain recombines TRBV7-9 with TRBJ1-1; D ambiguous. The length of the CDR3 is 12 residues. CDR1 and CDR2 from the germline V gene are SEHNR and FQNEAQ (reference sequence). The V gene lost 7 bases and the J gene lost 1 base, with 7 bases spanning the gap.

As for this clone: One end of the junction varies from germline; a read error may be responsible. The genes are TRBV6-1 and TRBJ2-6; perhaps TRBD1 as D (5 bases). The CDR3 runs to 17 residues. Germline lookup yields CDR1 MNHNS and CDR2 SASEGT. CDR3 sequence (DNA): TGTGCCAGCAGCGAAGCATTCAGGGAATCTGGGGCCAACGTCCTGACTTTC. This encodes CASSEAFRESGANVLTF.

The V gene is TRBV5-6, the J gene TRBJ2-7; TRBD2 aligns across 11 bases. V lost 0 bases and J lost 4; bases outside the gene matches: 3. This CDR3 spans 15 amino acids. Germline CDR1 reads SGHDT; CDR2 reads YYEEEE. The CDR3 loop reads CASSLVLAGGYEQYF. CDR3 coding DNA: TGTGCCAGCAGCTTGGTGTTAGCGGGGGGGTACGAGCAGTACTTC.

This rearrangement joins TRBV5-8 to TRBJ1-2, with D possibly TRBD1 on 6 matching bases. The CDR3 consists of 17 residues. CDR1 and CDR2 from the germline V gene are SGHTS and YDEGEE. V shed 2 bases and J shed 1 base, with 18 bases lying between them. Written as DNA, the CDR3 is TGTGCCAGCAGCTTATTGGGGGCCCAGCTCTTTAACTATGGCTACACCTTC. It encodes CASSLLGAQLFNYGYTF.

This sequence joins TRBV3-1 (or the pseudogene TRBV3-2) and TRBJ1-2, with 9 bases fitting TRBD1. The germline V gene encodes CDR1 LGHDT and CDR2 YNNKEL (reference sequence). CDR3 length equals 14 residues. With 4 bases clipped from V and 6 bases from J, the junction kept 6 bases outside the gene matches. CDR3 sequence reads: CASSRRTGEHGYTF. CDR3 in DNA: TGTGCCAGCAGCCGAAGGACAGGGGAACATGGCTACACCTTC.

On this clone: Other DNA sequences of this sample code for an identical CDR3. J is TRBJ1-1 and V is TRBV11-3; D is undetermined. This CDR3 contains 13 residues. Per germline, CDR1 SGHNT and CDR2 YENEEA. Trimming left V 3 bases short and J 4 bases short, with 9 bases between. The CDR3 protein is CASSLEGSTEAFF. For the CDR3, the DNA is TGTGCCAGCAGCTTGGAGGGAAGCACTGAAGCTTTCTTT.

This sequence joins TRBV3-1 (or the pseudogene TRBV3-2) and TRBJ2-5, with 9 nucleotides matching TRBD2. After removal of 1 base from V and 3 bases from J, the junction contained 9 bases not matched to a gene. The CDR3 is 17 amino acids. In germline, CDR1 is LGHDT, CDR2 YNNKEL (reference sequence). The chain's CDR3 is CASSQVSGGGGKETQYF. Written as DNA, the CDR3 is TGTGCCAGCAGCCAAGTTAGCGGCGGGGGGGGTAAAGAGACCCAGTACTTC.

The chain combines TRBV30 with TRBJ2-7, with 8 bases lining up with TRBD2. With 0 bases clipped from V and 7 bases from J, the junction kept 8 bases outside the gene matches. The CDR3 has 14 amino acids. CDR1 and CDR2 from the germline V gene are GTSNPN and SVGIG (reference sequence). CDR3 nucleotide sequence: TGTGCCTGGAGTGTACGAGGTAGCGGGGAAGAGCAGTACTTC. Its protein is CAWSVRGSGEEQYF.

This clone appeared a few times. J is TRBJ2-6 and V is TRBV18, with no clear D. Germline values: CDR1 KGHSH, CDR2 LQKENI. The germline V and J ends were trimmed by 3 bases and 1 base, with 4 bases remaining between them. The CDR3 is made up of 14 amino acids. For the CDR3, the DNA is TGTGCCAGCTCACCTCCTTCTGGGGCCAACGTCCTGACTTTC. Encoded protein: CASSPPSGANVLTF. Drawing the rest from reference TRBV18 and TRBJ2-6, the complete variable domain is NAGVMQNPRHLVRRRGQEARLRCSPMKGHSHVYWYRQLPEEGLKFMVYLQKENIIDESGMPKERFSAEFPKEGPSILRIQQVVRGDSAAYFCASSPPSGANVLTFGAGSRLTVL.

J is TRBJ2-2 and V is TRBV18; D is perhaps TRBD1 (5 bases). The V gene lost 2 bases and the J gene lost 3 bases, with 13 bases spanning the gap. This CDR3 spans 16 amino acids. Germline V gene sequence: CDR1 KGHSH, CDR2 LQKENI. The CDR3 sequence: CASSPRAGPDTGELFF. The CDR3 nucleotides read TGTGCCAGCTCACCAAGGGCAGGGCCGGACACCGGGGAGCTGTTTTTT.

V gene TRBV7-2 combines with J gene TRBJ1-1; no definite D call. The length of the CDR3 is 20 residues. Per the germline V gene, CDR1 is SGHTA and CDR2 is FQGNSA. V shed 0 bases and J shed 0 bases, with 23 bases lying between them. CDR3 bases: TGTGCCAGCAGCTTAGCTTTATCGGGGTTTGGTGTGTCTTTGAACACTGAAGCTTTCTTT. Its translation is CASSLALSGFGVSLNTEAFF.

The gene calls are TRBV7-2 and TRBJ1-3; D is ambiguous. The CDR3 consists of 14 residues. V was shortened by 1 base and J by 4 bases, with 8 bases between the two germline ends. Germline lookup yields CDR1 SGHTA and CDR2 FQGNSA. The CDR3 DNA reads as TGTGCCAGCAGCTTAGTCAGAGCGGGAAACACCATATATTTT. It yields the protein CASSLVRAGNTIYF.

The gene calls are TRBV23-1 and TRBJ1-5, with 9 bases that match TRBD1. TRBV23-1 counts as an open reading frame of uncertain function. The CDR3 loop spans 20 amino acids. V was pared by 2 bases and J by 0 bases, with 14 bases of the junction left unmatched. The CDR3 spells CASSQAKTRDRAYSNQPQHF. Written as DNA, the CDR3 is TGCGCCAGCAGTCAAGCTAAGACCCGGGACAGGGCGTATAGCAATCAGCCCCAGCATTTT.

The chain is built from TRBV5-1 and TRBJ2-2; TRBD1 aligns across 7 bases. After removal of 3 bases from V and 2 bases from J, the junction contained 7 bases not matched to a gene. The CDR3 contains 16 residues. Germline CDR1 and CDR2: SGHRS and YFSETQ. Here the CDR3 DNA reads TGCGCCAGCAGCTCACTGGGACAGATAAACACCGGGGAGCTGTTTTTT. As protein: CASSSLGQINTGELFF.

The rearrangement joins TRBV28 to TRBJ2-7; no clear D gene. The CDR3 runs 14 residues. Germline assignment: CDR1 MDHEN and CDR2 SYDVKM. Deletions cut 7 bases from V and 3 bases from J, with 16 bases between. CDR3 sequence (DNA): TGTGCCAGCAAGAAACACCCTTCCGACTACGAGCAGTACTTC. Residues: CASKKHPSDYEQYF.

The chain links TRBV2 to TRBJ2-1; 9 positions agree with TRBD2. The germline gives CDR1 SNHLY, CDR2 FYNNEI. CDR3 size: 15 residues. The ends lost 6 bases at V and 8 bases at J; junction bases unmatched: 11. The CDR3 DNA follows: TGTGCCAGCAGAAGAAGACTAGCGGTTAGGGATGAGCAGTTCTTC. Translation gives CASRRRLAVRDEQFF.

V and J are TRBV5-1 and TRBJ2-1, with 11 bases aligning to TRBD2. Germline assignment: CDR1 SGHRS and CDR2 YFSETQ. The CDR3 is made up of 18 amino acids. V lost 5 bases and J lost 2; bases outside the gene matches: 12. As DNA, the CDR3 is TGCGCCAGCAGTTTAATTCCTAGCGGGAGGTGGACCTACAATGAGCAGTTCTTC. Translation: CASSLIPSGRWTYNEQFF. The variable domain in full, with the rest retrieved from reference TRBV5-1 and TRBJ2-1, is KAGVTQTPRYLIKTRGQQVTLSCSPISGHRSVSWYQQTPGQGLQFLFEYFSETQRNKGNFPGRFSGRQFSNSRSEMNVSTLELGDSALYLCASSLIPSGRWTYNEQFFGPGTRLTVL.

The chain joins TRBV4-3 to TRBJ1-2; 7 bases map to TRBD1. Germline V gene sequence: CDR1 LGHNA, CDR2 YSLEER. V dropped 1 base and J dropped 7; count of bases not matched to a gene: 15. The CDR3 spans 17 residues. The CDR3: CASSQALTGLPLSGYTF. CDR3 nucleotides: TGCGCCAGCAGCCAAGCCTTGACAGGGCTCCCTCTAAGTGGCTACACCTTC.

V gene TRBV18 combines with J gene TRBJ2-3; TRBD1 matches 10 bases. V shed 6 bases and J 6 bases; nucleotides not matched to a gene: 6. Looked up from germline, CDR1 is KGHSH and CDR2 is LQKENI. This CDR3 spans 14 amino acids. The DNA of the CDR3 is TGTGCCAGCTCGAGGGACAGGGGAGGTGATACGCAGTATTTT. Translated: CASSRDRGGDTQYF.